This entry concerns a single T cell receptor beta chain. What it recognizes is unknown. Repertoires were generated with immunoSEQ multiplex PCR, while TCRdb's copy carries only in-frame clones and drops some. The repertoire has about 88,000 clones, around 80% of them found once; the top ten carry 4.5% to 5.5%. The time point here: baseline, week 1 (first vaccination visit). Treatment here: pre-vaccination baseline after standard-of-care therapy. This CDR3 is built from 12 residues. Trimming pared 0 bases from V and 5 bases from J, leaving 4 bases between. In germline, CDR1 is SNHLY, CDR2 FYNNEI. This record belongs to a study of a mutant IDH1 vaccine in newly diagnosed glioma. Notes on the study in general: Top-clonotype changes in peripheral T cells seemed unrelated to pseudoprogression. Patients showed vaccine-induced immune responses at a rate of roughly 94%.

The input for sequencing was PBMCs, taken from a glioma patient treated with radiotherapy, temozolomide or both. The TCR sequence derives from a man in his forties or fifties with glioma. Some clones in this sample may be carry-over from other donors' samples. This chain uses TRBV2 with TRBJ2-5; no clear D gene. The CDR3 DNA is TGTGCCAGCAGTGAAGCGCCGGAGACCCAGTACTTC. It translates to CASSEAPETQYF.